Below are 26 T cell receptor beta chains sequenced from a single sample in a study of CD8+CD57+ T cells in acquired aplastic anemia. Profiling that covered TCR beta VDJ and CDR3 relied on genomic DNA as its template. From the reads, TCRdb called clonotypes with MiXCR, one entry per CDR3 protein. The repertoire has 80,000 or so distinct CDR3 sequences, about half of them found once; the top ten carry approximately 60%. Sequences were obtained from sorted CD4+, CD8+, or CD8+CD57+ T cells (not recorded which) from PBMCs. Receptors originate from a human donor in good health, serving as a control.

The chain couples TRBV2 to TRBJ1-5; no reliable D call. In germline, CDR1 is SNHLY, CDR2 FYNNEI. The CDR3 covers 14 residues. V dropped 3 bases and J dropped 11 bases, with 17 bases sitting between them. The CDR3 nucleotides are TGTGCCAGCAGTGAGCTAGCGGGAACTGAGACCCAGCATTTT. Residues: CASSELAGTETQHF.

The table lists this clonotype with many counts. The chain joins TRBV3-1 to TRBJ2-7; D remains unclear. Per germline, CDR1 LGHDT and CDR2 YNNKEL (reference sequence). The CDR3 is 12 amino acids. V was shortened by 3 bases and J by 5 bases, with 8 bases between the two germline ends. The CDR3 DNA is TGTGCCAGCAGCCACGACTGGAACGAGCAGTACTTC. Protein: CASSHDWNEQYF.

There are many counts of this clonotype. CDR3 nucleotides: TGCAGCGCCCGAGGGGATGGCTACACCTTC. It specifies CSARGDGYTF. The chain couples TRBV29-1 to TRBJ1-2, with D possibly being TRBD1 (5 bases). CDR1 and CDR2 (germline): SQVTM, ANQGSEA. CDR3 length equals 10 residues. Between the trimmed V and J ends, which lost 7 bases and 6 bases, there was a span of 9 bases.

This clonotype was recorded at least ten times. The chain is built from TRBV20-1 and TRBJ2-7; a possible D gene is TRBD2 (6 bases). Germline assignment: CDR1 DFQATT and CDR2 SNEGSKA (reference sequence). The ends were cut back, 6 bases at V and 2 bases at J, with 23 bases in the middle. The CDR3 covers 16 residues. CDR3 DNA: TGCAGTGCCGAAACGGGGGAGCAACAAACCCCCTACGAGCAGTACTTC. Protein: CSAETGEQQTPYEQYF.

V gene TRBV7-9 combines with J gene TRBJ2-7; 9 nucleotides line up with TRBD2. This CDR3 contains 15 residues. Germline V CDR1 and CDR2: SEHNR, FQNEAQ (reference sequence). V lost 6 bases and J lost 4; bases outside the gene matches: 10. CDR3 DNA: TGTGCCAGCAGTTACCTTAGCGGGGGAGTTTACGAGCAGTACTTC. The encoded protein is CASSYLSGGVYEQYF.

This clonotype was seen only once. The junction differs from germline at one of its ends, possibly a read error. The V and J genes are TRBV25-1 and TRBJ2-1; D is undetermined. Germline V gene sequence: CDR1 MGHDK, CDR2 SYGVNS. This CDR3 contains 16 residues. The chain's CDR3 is CASSENPARRYKEQFF. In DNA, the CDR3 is TGTGCCAGCAGTGAAAATCCGGCCCGACGGTACAAGGAGCAGTTCTTC.

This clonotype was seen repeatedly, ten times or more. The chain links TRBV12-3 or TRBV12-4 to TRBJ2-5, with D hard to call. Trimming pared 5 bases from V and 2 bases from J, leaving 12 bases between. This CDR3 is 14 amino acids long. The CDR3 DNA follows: TGTGCCAGCAGTCCCCAGAGTATTCAAGAGACCCAGTACTTC. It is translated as CASSPQSIQETQYF.

The CDR3 here is CASSDLDRDGYTF. In DNA, the CDR3 is TGTGCCAGCAGTGATCTCGACAGGGACGGCTACACCTTC. The V and J genes are TRBV25-1 and TRBJ1-2; TRBD1 matches 7 bases. Looked up from germline, CDR1 is MGHDK and CDR2 is SYGVNS. The CDR3 covers 13 residues. The ends lost 3 bases at V and 8 bases at J; junction bases unmatched: 6.

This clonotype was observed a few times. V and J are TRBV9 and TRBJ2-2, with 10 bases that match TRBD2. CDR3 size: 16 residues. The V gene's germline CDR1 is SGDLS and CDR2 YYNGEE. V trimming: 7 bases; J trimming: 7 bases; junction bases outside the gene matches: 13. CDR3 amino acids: CASGASGRRSIGELFF. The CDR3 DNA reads TGTGCCAGCGGAGCTAGCGGGAGAAGGAGTATCGGGGAGCTGTTTTTT.

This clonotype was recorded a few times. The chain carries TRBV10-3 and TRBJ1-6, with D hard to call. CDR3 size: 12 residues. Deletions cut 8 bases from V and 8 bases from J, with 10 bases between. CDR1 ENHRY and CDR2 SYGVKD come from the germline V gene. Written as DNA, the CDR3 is TGTGCCATCGGGGTAGGAGATTCACCCCTCCACTTT. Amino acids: CAIGVGDSPLHF.

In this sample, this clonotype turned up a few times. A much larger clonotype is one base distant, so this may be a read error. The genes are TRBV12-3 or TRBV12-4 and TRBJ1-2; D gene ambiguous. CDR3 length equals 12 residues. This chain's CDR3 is CACSPGLYGYTF. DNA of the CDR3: TGTGCCTGCAGTCCGGGTCTCTATGGCTACACCTTC.

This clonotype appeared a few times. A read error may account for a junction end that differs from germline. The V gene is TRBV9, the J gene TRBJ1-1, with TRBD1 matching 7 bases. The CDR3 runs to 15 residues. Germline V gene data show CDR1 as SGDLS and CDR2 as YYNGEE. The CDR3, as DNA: TGTGCCAGCAACGTAGAAGGAACAGGGGACACTGAAGCTTTCTTT. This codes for CASNVEGTGDTEAFF.

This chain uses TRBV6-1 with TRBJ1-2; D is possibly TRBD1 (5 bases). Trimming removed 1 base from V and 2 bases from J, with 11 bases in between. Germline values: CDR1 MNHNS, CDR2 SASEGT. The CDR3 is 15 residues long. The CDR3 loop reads CASSEDWGVNYGYTF. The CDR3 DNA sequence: TGTGCCAGCAGTGAAGATTGGGGGGTCAACTATGGCTACACCTTC.

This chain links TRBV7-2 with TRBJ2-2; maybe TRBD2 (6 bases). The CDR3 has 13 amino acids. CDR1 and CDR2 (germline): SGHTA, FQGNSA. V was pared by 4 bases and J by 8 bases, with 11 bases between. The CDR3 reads CASSSTRGGELFF. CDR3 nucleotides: TGTGCCAGCAGCTCGACTAGAGGAGGGGAGCTGTTTTTT. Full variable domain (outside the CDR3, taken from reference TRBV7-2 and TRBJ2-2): GAGVSQSPSNKVTEKGKDVELRCDPISGHTALYWYRQSLGQGLEFLIYFQGNSAPDKSGLPSDRFSAERTGGSVSTLTIQRTQQEDSAVYLCASSSTRGGELFFGEGSRLTVL.

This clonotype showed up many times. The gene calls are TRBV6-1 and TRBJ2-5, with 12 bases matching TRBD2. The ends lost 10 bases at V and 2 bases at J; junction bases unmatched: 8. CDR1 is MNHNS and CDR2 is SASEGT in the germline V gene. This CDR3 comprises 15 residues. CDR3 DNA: TGTGCCACCAAGCTAGCGGGAGGGAATCAAGAGACCCAGTACTTC. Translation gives CATKLAGGNQETQYF.

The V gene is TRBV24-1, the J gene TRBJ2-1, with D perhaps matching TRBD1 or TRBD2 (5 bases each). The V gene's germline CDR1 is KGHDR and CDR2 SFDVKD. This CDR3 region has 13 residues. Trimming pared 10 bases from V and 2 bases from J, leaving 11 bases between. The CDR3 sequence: CATSGTTYNEQFF. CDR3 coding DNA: TGTGCCACTTCCGGGACCACCTACAATGAGCAGTTCTTC.

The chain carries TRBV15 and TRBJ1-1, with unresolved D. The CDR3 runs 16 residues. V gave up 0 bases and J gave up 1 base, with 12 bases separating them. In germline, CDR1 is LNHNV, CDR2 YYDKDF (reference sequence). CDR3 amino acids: CATSRDWMAGNTEAFF. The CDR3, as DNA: TGTGCCACCAGCAGAGATTGGATGGCAGGGAACACTGAAGCTTTCTTT.

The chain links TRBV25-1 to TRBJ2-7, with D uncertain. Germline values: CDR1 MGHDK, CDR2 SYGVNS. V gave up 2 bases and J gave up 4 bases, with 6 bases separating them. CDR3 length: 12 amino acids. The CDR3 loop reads CASSENGYEQYF. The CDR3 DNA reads TGTGCCAGCAGTGAAAACGGGTACGAGCAGTACTTC.

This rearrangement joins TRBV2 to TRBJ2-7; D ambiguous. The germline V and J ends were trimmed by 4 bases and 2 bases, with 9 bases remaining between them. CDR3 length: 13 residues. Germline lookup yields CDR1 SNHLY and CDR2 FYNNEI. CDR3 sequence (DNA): TGTGCCAGCAGTGCTCAGGTCGCCTACGAGCAGTACTTC. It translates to CASSAQVAYEQYF.

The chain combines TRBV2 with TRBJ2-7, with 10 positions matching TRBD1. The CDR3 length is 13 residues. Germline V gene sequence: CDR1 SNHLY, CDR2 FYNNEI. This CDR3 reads CAREPGQGYEQYF. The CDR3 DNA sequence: TGTGCTAGAGAGCCGGGACAGGGGTACGAGCAGTACTTC. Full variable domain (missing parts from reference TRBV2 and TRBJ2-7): EPEVTQTPSHQVTQMGQEVILRCVPISNHLYFYWYRQILGQKVEFLVSFYNNEISEKSEIFDDQFSVERPDGSNFTLKIRSTKLEDSAMYFCAREPGQGYEQYFGPGTRLTVT.

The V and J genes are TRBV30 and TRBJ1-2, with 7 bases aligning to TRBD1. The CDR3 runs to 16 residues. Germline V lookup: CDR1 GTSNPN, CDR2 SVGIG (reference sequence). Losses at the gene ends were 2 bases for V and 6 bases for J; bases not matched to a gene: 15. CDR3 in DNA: TGTGCCTGGAGTAGAGGGAGCAGGGGGGGAGAGGATGGCTACACCTTC. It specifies CAWSRGSRGGEDGYTF. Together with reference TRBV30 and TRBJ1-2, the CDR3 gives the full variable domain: SQTIHQWPATLVQPVGSPLSLECTVEGTSNPNLYWYRQAAGRGLQLLFYSVGIGQISSEVPQNLSASRPQDRQFILSSKKLLLSDSGFYLCAWSRGSRGGEDGYTFGSGTRLTVV.

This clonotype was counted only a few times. The CDR3 protein is CASSITQGNQPQHF. The CDR3 DNA reads TGTGCCAGTAGTATAACTCAGGGCAATCAGCCCCAGCATTTT. This chain joins TRBV19 and TRBJ1-5; no firm D call. V lost 2 bases, J lost 2 bases, and 7 bases lay in between. The CDR3 loop spans 14 amino acids. The germline gives CDR1 LNHDA, CDR2 SQIVND (reference sequence).

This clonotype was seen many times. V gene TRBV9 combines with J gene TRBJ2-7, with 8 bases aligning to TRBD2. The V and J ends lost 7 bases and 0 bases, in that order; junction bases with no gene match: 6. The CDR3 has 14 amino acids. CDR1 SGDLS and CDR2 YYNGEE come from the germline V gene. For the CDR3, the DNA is TGTGCCAGCCCCACTAGCGGTAGCTCCTACGAGCAGTACTTC. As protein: CASPTSGSSYEQYF.

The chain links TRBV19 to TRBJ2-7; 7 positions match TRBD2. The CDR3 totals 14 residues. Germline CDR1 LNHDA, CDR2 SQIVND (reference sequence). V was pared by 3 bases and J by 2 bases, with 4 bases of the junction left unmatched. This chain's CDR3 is CASSIQRDPYEQYF. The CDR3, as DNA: TGTGCCAGTAGTATCCAGCGGGATCCCTACGAGCAGTACTTC.

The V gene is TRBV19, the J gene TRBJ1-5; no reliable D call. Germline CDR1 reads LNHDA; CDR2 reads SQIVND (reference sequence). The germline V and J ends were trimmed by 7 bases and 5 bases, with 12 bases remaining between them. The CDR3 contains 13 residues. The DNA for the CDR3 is TGTGCCAGTAAAGGTGAGGGTCATCAGCCCCAGCATTTT. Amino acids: CASKGEGHQPQHF.

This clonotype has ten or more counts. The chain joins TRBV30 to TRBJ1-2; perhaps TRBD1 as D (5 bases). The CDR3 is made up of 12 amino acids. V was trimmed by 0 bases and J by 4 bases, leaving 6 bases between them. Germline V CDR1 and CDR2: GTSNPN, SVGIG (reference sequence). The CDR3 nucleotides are TGTGCCTGGAGTGTAGACAGCTATGGCTACACCTTC. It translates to CAWSVDSYGYTF.